This passage covers 10 T cell receptor beta chains from one sample sequenced in a study of vaccination and CD4 T cells after COVID-19. TCRdb re-called the PCR reads through MiXCR, storing one row per CDR3 protein. Among about 29,000 distinct CDR3 sequences listed, about 50% were seen once. Time point defined: late sampling 161 to 241 days after vaccination in three convalescent patients. The specimen comprised CD4+ T cells from blood, sampled about 7 months after SARS-CoV-2 vaccination. These receptors came from a human donor who had recovered from COVID-19.

This clonotype came up a few times. The chain carries TRBV28 and TRBJ2-7, with 9 positions matching TRBD2. V shed 6 bases and J 6 bases; nucleotides not matched to a gene: 9. Germline-derived CDR1 and CDR2 are MDHEN and SYDVKM. This CDR3 has 14 amino acids. The CDR3 spells CASRASSGRAEQYF. CDR3 DNA: TGTGCCAGCAGGGCAAGTAGCGGGAGAGCCGAGCAGTACTTC.

Sample share makes this clonotype medium-sized. The chain carries TRBV7-2 and TRBJ1-5, with D possibly TRBD1 on 5 matching bases. Trimming shortened V by 5 bases and J by 3 bases, and 17 bases separated the two germline ends. The CDR3 totals 16 residues. CDR1 and CDR2 (germline): SGHTA, FQGNSA. CDR3 amino acids: CASSLQSWGSNQPQHF. The CDR3 nucleotides are TGTGCCAGCAGCCTTCAGAGTTGGGGCTCCAATCAGCCCCAGCATTTT. The full variable domain, with the rest looked up from reference TRBV7-2 and TRBJ1-5, is GAGVSQSPSNKVTEKGKDVELRCDPISGHTALYWYRQSLGQGLEFLIYFQGNSAPDKSGLPSDRFSAERTGGSVSTLTIQRTQQEDSAVYLCASSLQSWGSNQPQHFGDGTRLSIL.

This rearrangement joins TRBV7-3 to TRBJ1-1; 9 bases line up with TRBD1. Germline-derived CDR1 and CDR2 are SGHTA and FQGTGA. Losses at the gene ends were 5 bases for V and 1 base for J; bases not matched to a gene: 2. The CDR3 is 14 residues long. The CDR3 DNA is TGTGCCAGCAGCGTGACAGGGGGGAACACTGAAGCTTTCTTT. Its translation is CASSVTGGNTEAFF.

This clonotype was picked up a small number of times. For the CDR3, the DNA is TGTGCCACCGAACGGACGAACACAGATACGCAGTATTTT. Protein sequence: CATERTNTDTQYF. The chain couples TRBV24-1 to TRBJ2-3; D gene ambiguous. This CDR3 has 13 residues. The V and J ends lost 9 bases and 2 bases respectively, with 11 bases between them. CDR1 is KGHDR and CDR2 is SFDVKD in the germline V gene.

J is TRBJ2-7 and V is TRBV6-5; 9 bases fit TRBD2. CDR3 length: 17 residues. V dropped 0 bases and J dropped 1; count of bases not matched to a gene: 7. Germline loops: CDR1 MNHEY, CDR2 SVGAGI. The CDR3 DNA reads TGTGCCAGCAGTTACTCATTTGCTAGCGGGACATCCTACGAGCAGTACTTC. Translation: CASSYSFASGTSYEQYF.

The chain joins TRBV24-1 to TRBJ1-5; 7 bases map to TRBD1. J gave up 2 bases and V 9 bases, and 12 bases lay outside the gene matches. Germline V gene lookup returns CDR1 KGHDR and CDR2 SFDVKD. CDR3 length equals 16 residues. The DNA for the CDR3 is TGTGCCACCTCTCCGAGGGAGGGGGCGGGCAATCAGCCCCAGCATTTT. As protein: CATSPREGAGNQPQHF.

V gene TRBV6-1 combines with J gene TRBJ1-5; D is unresolved. Trimming took off 5 bases at V and 7 bases at J, with 9 bases between the two ends. CDR3 size: 12 residues. Germline V gene data show CDR1 as MNHNS and CDR2 as SASEGT. CDR3 residues: CASSRPGQPQHF. The CDR3 DNA reads as TGTGCCAGCAGTAGGCCAGGACAGCCCCAGCATTTT.

This clonotype was detected only a few times. The chain has TRBV20-1 and TRBJ1-1; the D gene is possibly TRBD1 (5 bases). The CDR3 contains 13 residues. In germline, CDR1 is DFQATT, CDR2 SNEGSKA (reference sequence). Trimming took 3 bases from V and 2 from J, leaving 10 bases between them. The CDR3 here is CSAREDINTEAFF. The CDR3, as DNA: TGCAGTGCTAGGGAGGACATTAACACTGAAGCTTTCTTT.

This chain joins TRBV28 and TRBJ2-5; TRBD2 matches at 8 bases. The CDR3 contains 14 residues. CDR1 is MDHEN, CDR2 SYDVKM, per germline. With 3 bases clipped from V and 7 bases from J, the junction kept 7 bases outside the gene matches. CDR3 in amino acids: CASSLVGGEVTQYF. DNA of the CDR3: TGTGCCAGCAGTTTGGTCGGGGGGGAGGTGACCCAGTACTTC.

The V gene is TRBV28, the J gene TRBJ1-2, with no clear D. This CDR3 region has 11 residues. From germline, CDR1 is MDHEN and CDR2 SYDVKM. V was shortened by 3 bases and J by 4 bases, with 3 bases between the two germline ends. Here the CDR3 reads CASSFIYGYTF. The CDR3 bases are TGTGCCAGCAGTTTTATCTATGGCTACACCTTC.